This is a list of T cell receptor beta chains from one sample in a study of vaccination effects on CD4 cells after COVID-19. The method was immunoSEQ multiplex PCR; TCRdb's version includes in-frame clones alone and lacks a portion of them. The sample has some 40,000 clones; approximately 73% are singletons. No cognate antigen is known for these TCRs. Sequences were derived from CD4+ T cells from PBMCs cultured with a peptide pool, sampled before COVID-19 vaccination. Source of these receptors: a human donor who had a prior SARS-CoV-2 infection. The CDR3 runs from the conserved cysteine through the conserved F or W. A D gene is named only where the DNA matches it firmly. Clone size, where shown, is once, few, many, or a class for clones that have expanded.

clone size: .; CDR3 length: 15; J gene: TRBJ2-2; V gene: TRBV19; D gene: TRBD2; CDR3 protein: CASSRTSGITGELFF; CDR3 DNA: TGTGCCAGTAGCAGGACTAGCGGGATCACCGGGGAGCTGTTTTTT
clone size: .; CDR3 length: 18; J gene: TRBJ1-5; V gene: TRBV5-4; D gene: TRBD1; CDR3 protein: CASSLLGQGDASNQPQHF; CDR3 DNA: TGTGCCAGCAGCTTGTTGGGACAGGGAGATGCTAGCAATCAGCCCCAGCATTTT
clone size: .; CDR3 length: 15; J gene: TRBJ2-1; V gene: TRBV19; D gene: TRBD1; CDR3 protein: CASSKGRGSYNEQFF; CDR3 DNA: TGTGCCAGTAGTAAGGGCAGGGGGTCCTACAATGAGCAGTTCTTC
clone size: few; CDR3 length: 13; J gene: TRBJ2-5; V gene: TRBV7-9; D gene: .; CDR3 protein: CASSSSSYETQYF; CDR3 DNA: TGTGCCAGCAGCTCATCTAGTTACGAGACCCAGTACTTC
clone size: .; CDR3 length: 14; J gene: TRBJ2-1; V gene: TRBV6-5; D gene: TRBD2; CDR3 protein: CASSRSSGRNEQFF; CDR3 DNA: TGTGCCAGCAGTCGAAGTAGCGGGAGGAATGAGCAGTTCTTC
clone size: .; CDR3 length: 16; J gene: TRBJ2-5; V gene: TRBV3-1/TRBV3-2; D gene: .; CDR3 protein: CASSQDVIHRVETQYF; CDR3 DNA: TGTGCCAGCAGCCAAGACGTAATTCATCGCGTTGAGACCCAGTACTTC
clone size: .; CDR3 length: 13; J gene: TRBJ1-3; V gene: TRBV12-3/TRBV12-4; D gene: .; CDR3 protein: CASSLRQGNTIYF; CDR3 DNA: TGTGCCAGCAGTTTAAGGCAAGGAAACACCATATATTTT
clone size: .; CDR3 length: 18; J gene: TRBJ1-5; V gene: TRBV6-4; D gene: TRBD1; CDR3 protein: CASSPWGQGPLSNQPQHF; CDR3 DNA: TGTGCCAGCAGTCCCTGGGGACAGGGCCCACTTAGCAATCAGCCCCAGCATTTT
clone size: .; CDR3 length: 14; J gene: TRBJ2-2; V gene: TRBV24-1; D gene: TRBD1; CDR3 protein: CAIGQGGSAGELFF; CDR3 DNA: TGTGCCATCGGACAGGGAGGATCTGCCGGGGAGCTGTTTTTT
clone size: .; CDR3 length: 10; J gene: TRBJ2-5; V gene: TRBV20-1; D gene: .; CDR3 protein: CSAGWETQYF; CDR3 DNA: TGCAGTGCTGGGTGGGAGACCCAGTACTTC
clone size: .; CDR3 length: 15; J gene: TRBJ1-1; V gene: TRBV9; D gene: .; CDR3 protein: CASSVDDYPGTEAFF; CDR3 DNA: TGTGCCAGCAGCGTAGACGATTATCCTGGCACTGAAGCTTTCTTT
clone size: .; CDR3 length: 12; J gene: TRBJ2-5; V gene: TRBV11-3; D gene: .; CDR3 protein: CASSLDRETQYF; CDR3 DNA: TGTGCCAGCAGCTTAGATCGAGAGACCCAGTACTTC
clone size: .; CDR3 length: 13; J gene: TRBJ1-1; V gene: TRBV7-6; D gene: .; CDR3 protein: CASSSRLFSEAFF; CDR3 DNA: TGTGCCAGCAGCTCAAGACTATTTTCTGAAGCTTTCTTT
clone size: .; CDR3 length: 15; J gene: TRBJ2-5; V gene: TRBV5-1; D gene: TRBD1; CDR3 protein: CASSLAGQGPETQYF; CDR3 DNA: TGCGCCAGCAGCTTGGCAGGACAGGGGCCCGAGACCCAGTACTTC
clone size: .; CDR3 length: 16; J gene: TRBJ2-5; V gene: TRBV11-2; D gene: TRBD2; CDR3 protein: CASSPHPTSVEETQYF; CDR3 DNA: TGTGCCAGCAGCCCTCACCCGACTAGCGTAGAAGAGACCCAGTACTTC
clone size: few; CDR3 length: 15; J gene: TRBJ2-1; V gene: TRBV7-2; D gene: .; CDR3 protein: CASSLATSTYNEQFF; CDR3 DNA: TGTGCCAGCAGCTTAGCGACTAGTACCTACAATGAGCAGTTCTTC
clone size: .; CDR3 length: 15; J gene: TRBJ2-1; V gene: TRBV5-1; D gene: .; CDR3 protein: CASSFSGIGVVEQFF; CDR3 DNA: TGCGCCAGCAGCTTCTCAGGGATTGGGGTAGTTGAGCAGTTCTTC
clone size: .; CDR3 length: 16; J gene: TRBJ2-2; V gene: TRBV4-2; D gene: TRBD2; CDR3 protein: CASSLRLALNTGELFF; CDR3 DNA: TGTGCCAGCAGCCTCAGACTAGCCCTGAACACCGGGGAGCTGTTTTTT
clone size: once; CDR3 length: 12; J gene: TRBJ2-5; V gene: TRBV7-3; D gene: .; CDR3 protein: CASSLDSGTQYF; CDR3 DNA: TGTGCCAGCAGCTTAGACTCAGGGACCCAGTACTTC
clone size: .; CDR3 length: 13; J gene: TRBJ2-7; V gene: TRBV12-3/TRBV12-4; D gene: TRBD1; CDR3 protein: CASSQDRAYEQYF; CDR3 DNA: TGTGCCAGCAGTCAAGACAGGGCCTACGAGCAGTACTTC
clone size: .; CDR3 length: 15; J gene: TRBJ1-1; V gene: TRBV19; D gene: .; CDR3 protein: CASSRPETVFPEAFF; CDR3 DNA: TGTGCCAGTAGTAGGCCAGAGACAGTGTTCCCTGAAGCTTTCTTT
clone size: .; CDR3 length: 15; J gene: TRBJ2-5; V gene: TRBV24-1; D gene: TRBD1; CDR3 protein: CATSDSGTGEETQYF; CDR3 DNA: TGTGCCACCAGTGATTCCGGGACAGGCGAGGAGACCCAGTACTTC
clone size: .; CDR3 length: 15; J gene: TRBJ1-3; V gene: TRBV6-5; D gene: .; CDR3 protein: CASSYPANSGNTIYF; CDR3 DNA: TGTGCCAGCAGTTACCCGGCAAACTCTGGAAACACCATATATTTT
clone size: .; CDR3 length: 14; J gene: TRBJ2-7; V gene: TRBV2; D gene: .; CDR3 protein: CASSASVGGYEQYF; CDR3 DNA: TGTGCCAGCAGTGCCTCGGTAGGTGGTTACGAGCAGTACTTC
clone size: .; CDR3 length: 17; J gene: TRBJ2-3; V gene: TRBV9; D gene: TRBD1; CDR3 protein: CASSVGGTGGGTDTQYF; CDR3 DNA: TGTGCCAGCAGCGTAGGGGGGACAGGGGGAGGCACAGATACGCAGTATTTT
clone size: .; CDR3 length: 14; J gene: TRBJ1-5; V gene: TRBV5-8; D gene: TRBD1; CDR3 protein: CASSRDRGYQPQHF; CDR3 DNA: TGTGCCAGCAGCAGGGACAGGGGGTATCAGCCCCAGCATTTT
clone size: .; CDR3 length: 14; J gene: TRBJ2-2; V gene: TRBV5-1; D gene: .; CDR3 protein: CASSLRFSGGELFF; CDR3 DNA: TGCGCCAGCAGCTTGCGGTTTTCTGGCGGGGAGCTGTTTTTT
clone size: .; CDR3 length: 14; J gene: TRBJ2-2; V gene: TRBV15; D gene: .; CDR3 protein: CATSLGREFGELFF; CDR3 DNA: TGTGCCACCAGCTTAGGCAGGGAGTTCGGGGAGCTGTTTTTT
clone size: .; CDR3 length: 19; J gene: TRBJ2-3; V gene: TRBV4-2; D gene: TRBD2; CDR3 protein: CASSHMTSGGARVTDTQYF; CDR3 DNA: TGTGCCAGCAGCCATATGACTAGCGGGGGGGCCCGTGTCACAGATACGCAGTATTTT
clone size: .; CDR3 length: 14; J gene: TRBJ2-5; V gene: TRBV15; D gene: .; CDR3 protein: CATSRATFQETQYF; CDR3 DNA: TGTGCCACCAGCAGAGCCACTTTCCAAGAGACCCAGTACTTC
clone size: .; CDR3 length: 16; J gene: TRBJ1-5; V gene: TRBV18; D gene: .; CDR3 protein: CASSPLRTGGNQPQHF; CDR3 DNA: TGTGCCAGCTCACCACTACGGACGGGGGGAAATCAGCCCCAGCATTTT
clone size: .; CDR3 length: 11; J gene: TRBJ2-4; V gene: TRBV3-1/TRBV3-2; D gene: .; CDR3 protein: CASSQMDIQYF; CDR3 DNA: TGTGCCAGCAGCCAAATGGACATTCAGTACTTC
clone size: .; CDR3 length: 16; J gene: TRBJ2-2; V gene: TRBV30; D gene: .; CDR3 protein: CAWSARGTVGAGELFF; CDR3 DNA: TGTGCCTGGAGTGCGCGGGGGACAGTAGGGGCCGGGGAGCTGTTTTTT
clone size: .; CDR3 length: 16; J gene: TRBJ2-3; V gene: TRBV19; D gene: TRBD2; CDR3 protein: CASSMGLANGPDTQYF; CDR3 DNA: TGTGCCAGTAGTATGGGACTAGCCAATGGGCCAGATACGCAGTATTTT
clone size: .; CDR3 length: 13; J gene: TRBJ1-6; V gene: TRBV5-1; D gene: .; CDR3 protein: CASSLSENSPLHF; CDR3 DNA: TGCGCCAGCAGCTTGTCTGAGAATTCACCCCTCCACTTT
clone size: once; CDR3 length: 14; J gene: TRBJ2-1; V gene: TRBV18; D gene: TRBD2; CDR3 protein: CASSLAAGGDEQFF; CDR3 DNA: TGTGCCAGCTCTCTGGCGGCGGGGGGCGATGAGCAGTTCTTC
clone size: .; CDR3 length: 15; J gene: TRBJ2-3; V gene: TRBV15; D gene: TRBD1; CDR3 protein: CATSKDRGYTDTQYF; CDR3 DNA: TGTGCCACCAGCAAAGACAGGGGGTACACAGATACGCAGTATTTT
clone size: .; CDR3 length: 17; J gene: TRBJ1-1; V gene: TRBV4-2; D gene: .; CDR3 protein: CASSLGTARTEGAEAFF; CDR3 DNA: TGTGCCAGCAGCCTGGGGACCGCCAGGACGGAGGGCGCTGAAGCTTTCTTT
clone size: .; CDR3 length: 12; J gene: TRBJ1-1; V gene: TRBV6-6; D gene: .; CDR3 protein: CASGEGVTEAFF; CDR3 DNA: TGTGCCAGCGGAGAAGGGGTCACTGAAGCTTTCTTT
clone size: .; CDR3 length: 14; J gene: TRBJ1-4; V gene: TRBV5-1; D gene: TRBD1; CDR3 protein: CASRRDRADEKLFF; CDR3 DNA: TGCGCCAGCAGACGGGACAGGGCGGACGAAAAACTGTTTTTT